The 21 T cell receptor beta chains reported below all come from one sample, sequenced in a study of PD-L1 blockade in urothelial cancer. Libraries were prepared by immunoSEQ multiplex PCR; TCRdb keeps only in-frame clonotypes and omits some of them. The profile shows 100,000 to 150,000 clones, about 82% of them singletons. As to time point: peripheral blood 6 weeks after treatment start. This sample comprised PBMCs, obtained around atezolizumab (anti-PD-L1) treatment. These receptors all come from a middle-aged man with urothelial cancer.

The V gene is TRBV30, the J gene TRBJ1-5, with D hard to call. The CDR3 is 14 residues long. The V end was cut by 3 bases, the J end by 0 bases, with 9 bases between. Germline V CDR1 and CDR2: GTSNPN, SVGIG (reference sequence). The CDR3 region has the DNA TGTGCCTGGAGGGGCCGTGATAGCAATCAGCCCCAGCATTTT. Amino acids: CAWRGRDSNQPQHF. The complete variable domain, with remaining parts taken from reference TRBV30 and TRBJ1-5, reads SQTIHQWPATLVQPVGSPLSLECTVEGTSNPNLYWYRQAAGRGLQLLFYSVGIGQISSEVPQNLSASRPQDRQFILSSKKLLLSDSGFYLCAWRGRDSNQPQHFGDGTRLSIL.

A remark on this clone: Other DNA sequences in the same sample also yield this CDR3. The V and J genes are TRBV5-1 and TRBJ2-1; D possibly corresponds to TRBD2 (5 bases). CDR3 size: 15 residues. V was trimmed by 0 bases and J by 0 bases, leaving 7 bases between them. Germline V gene data show CDR1 as SGHRS and CDR2 as YFSETQ. In DNA, the CDR3 is TGCGCCAGCAGCTTGGGCGGGTCCTCCTACAATGAGCAGTTCTTC. The encoded protein is CASSLGGSSYNEQFF.

This chain connects TRBV18 to TRBJ1-3; TRBD1 is a possible D gene (5 bases). V dropped 0 bases and J dropped 3 bases, with 12 bases sitting between them. CDR3 size: 16 residues. Germline V gene data show CDR1 as KGHSH and CDR2 as LQKENI. CDR3 nucleotide sequence: TGTGCCAGCTCACCACCTTCAGGGCCTCTTGGAAACACCATATATTTT. Translated, it gives CASSPPSGPLGNTIYF.

This chain connects TRBV7-2 to TRBJ1-1, with 7 bases fitting TRBD1. CDR1 SGHTA and CDR2 FQGNSA come from the germline V gene. The CDR3 runs 15 residues. J gave up 1 base and V 1 base, and 3 bases lay outside the gene matches. Here the CDR3 reads CASSLGQGGNTEAFF. CDR3 nucleotides: TGTGCCAGCAGCTTAGGGCAGGGGGGGAACACTGAAGCTTTCTTT.

The rearrangement links TRBV18 to TRBJ1-1; D gene uncertain. Germline V gene lookup returns CDR1 KGHSH and CDR2 LQKENI. The length of the CDR3 is 14 residues. V lost 4 bases to trimming and J lost 1 base, with 10 bases between them. CDR3 in DNA: TGTGCCAGCTCACTCAGAACTACGAACACTGAAGCTTTCTTT. It yields the protein CASSLRTTNTEAFF.

The gene calls are TRBV4-1 and TRBJ1-3, with TRBD1 identical over 9 bases. After removal of 3 bases from V and 3 bases from J, the junction contained 6 bases not matched to a gene. This CDR3 spans 16 amino acids. From germline, CDR1 is MGHRA and CDR2 YSYEKL. The CDR3 DNA follows: TGCGCCAGCAGCCATGGTGGACAGGGGTATGGAAACACCATATATTTT. It codes for CASSHGGQGYGNTIYF.

This clone has a single count. CDR3 DNA sequence: TGTGCCAGCAGTTTGACCGGGACTAGCTGGTACGAGCAGTACTTC. Translating it yields CASSLTGTSWYEQYF. V gene TRBV11-2 combines with J gene TRBJ2-7; 9 positions agree with TRBD2. The CDR3 is 15 amino acids. CDR1 is SGHAT, CDR2 FQNNGV, per germline. V lost 6 bases, J lost 4 bases, and 10 bases stayed unmatched.

This chain uses TRBV15 with TRBJ2-6; D perhaps matches TRBD1 (5 bases). Germline V lookup: CDR1 LNHNV, CDR2 YYDKDF (reference sequence). The V end was cut by 5 bases, the J end by 0 bases, with 17 bases between. This CDR3 is built from 18 residues. CDR3 in amino acids: CATSRGHTRYSGANVLTF. Written as DNA, the CDR3 is TGTGCCACCAGCCGAGGACATACTCGATACTCTGGGGCCAACGTCCTGACTTTC.

This chain uses TRBV7-9 with TRBJ2-4; tentatively, D is TRBD1 (5 bases). In germline, CDR1 is SEHNR, CDR2 FQNEAQ (reference sequence). Trimming removed 1 base from V and 0 bases from J, with 10 bases in between. The CDR3 is made up of 16 amino acids. CDR3 nucleotide sequence: TGTGCCAGCAGCTTAGGACAGATGGTAGCCAAAAACATTCAGTACTTC. As protein: CASSLGQMVAKNIQYF.

The chain uses TRBV7-9 and TRBJ2-1, with a weak D call TRBD2 (6 bases). V lost 6 bases and J 2 bases, leaving 11 bases between the germline ends. Germline CDR1 reads SEHNR; CDR2 reads FQNEAQ (reference sequence). CDR3 length: 14 amino acids. The CDR3 region is CASRGDSAYNEQFF. CDR3 nucleotides: TGTGCCAGCAGAGGGGACTCAGCCTACAATGAGCAGTTCTTC. Combining the CDR3 with reference TRBV7-9 and TRBJ2-1 gives the whole variable domain DTGVSQNPRHKITKRGQNVTFRCDPISEHNRLYWYRQTLGQGPEFLTYFQNEAQLEKSRLLSDRFSAERPKGSFSTLEIQRTEQGDSAMYLCASRGDSAYNEQFFGPGTRLTVL.

This clone was seen just once. The genes are TRBV15 and TRBJ1-5; D is ambiguous. The germline V and J ends were trimmed by 1 base and 0 bases, with 10 bases remaining between them. Germline-derived CDR1 and CDR2 are LNHNV and YYDKDF (reference sequence). This CDR3 comprises 16 residues. The CDR3 loop reads CATSRVPQYSNQPQHF. The CDR3 bases are TGTGCCACCAGCAGAGTCCCACAGTATAGCAATCAGCCCCAGCATTTT.

The chain couples TRBV7-9 to TRBJ1-2; possibly TRBD1 for D (6 bases). Looked up from germline, CDR1 is SEHNR and CDR2 is FQNEAQ (reference sequence). The V and J ends lost 3 bases and 6 bases respectively, with 14 bases between them. There are 14 residues in the CDR3. CDR3 loop: CASSFTPGENGYTF. CDR3 DNA sequence: TGTGCCAGCAGCTTCACTCCAGGGGAAAATGGCTACACCTTC.

In this sample, this clone turned up a few times. The chain couples TRBV2 to TRBJ2-7; TRBD2 aligns across 8 bases. The germline CDR1 and CDR2 sequences are SNHLY and FYNNEI. Unmatched junction bases numbered 12, after V lost 4 bases and J lost 4 bases. This CDR3 has 16 residues. The CDR3 loop reads CASSAMGEREKYEQYF. The CDR3 nucleotides read TGTGCCAGCAGTGCTATGGGGGAGCGGGAGAAGTACGAGCAGTACTTC.

Only one count was recorded for this clone. The V and J genes are TRBV19 and TRBJ1-1, with a weak D call TRBD1 (6 bases). Germline-derived CDR1 and CDR2 are LNHDA and SQIVND (reference sequence). This CDR3 spans 10 amino acids. V dropped 7 bases and J dropped 8 bases, with 8 bases sitting between them. DNA for the CDR3: TGTGCCAGTAAGGGGACAGAAGCTTTCTTT. Protein: CASKGTEAFF.

As DNA, the CDR3 is TGTGCCAGCTCGCGTACTATCAAGGACGGGGGACAGTTCTTC. Translation: CASSRTIKDGGQFF. This chain joins TRBV18 and TRBJ2-1; maybe TRBD2 (6 bases). Trimming pared 6 bases from V and 13 bases from J, leaving 22 bases between. Germline V gene lookup returns CDR1 KGHSH and CDR2 LQKENI. The CDR3 covers 14 residues.

The J gene is TRBJ2-7, the V gene TRBV9, with 12 bases lining up with TRBD2. The ends lost 4 bases at V and 0 bases at J; junction bases unmatched: 2. The CDR3 totals 15 residues. The germline V gene has CDR1 SGDLS and CDR2 YYNGEE. CDR3 sequence reads: CASSTTSGSSYEQYF. The CDR3 bases are TGTGCCAGCAGCACGACTAGCGGGAGCTCCTACGAGCAGTACTTC.

This chain uses TRBV27 with TRBJ1-5, with TRBD1 as a possible D gene (5 bases). CDR3 length equals 17 residues. Trimming stripped 2 bases from V and 4 bases from J, with 18 bases between. CDR1 and CDR2 from the germline V gene are MNHEY and SMNVEV (reference sequence). The CDR3, as DNA: TGTGCCAGCAGTTTACTGGCAGGGACTACCAAGAATCAGCCCCAGCATTTT. It is translated as CASSLLAGTTKNQPQHF.

V is TRBV9 and J is TRBJ2-3; 11 positions agree with TRBD2. Trimming at V came to 2 bases and at J to 4 bases, leaving 6 bases not matched to a gene. From germline, CDR1 is SGDLS and CDR2 YYNGEE. CDR3 length: 16 amino acids. CDR3 DNA: TGTGCCAGCAGCGTGCGACTAGCGGGAACTGCAGATACGCAGTATTTT. This gives the protein CASSVRLAGTADTQYF.

The CDR3 DNA reads as TGTGCCAGCTCACCAGGGAAAGGGGGAGAGACCCAGTACTTC. Translated: CASSPGKGGETQYF. This sequence joins TRBV18 and TRBJ2-5; maybe TRBD1 (6 bases). The CDR3 runs 14 residues. V was trimmed by 2 bases and J by 4 bases, leaving 11 bases between them. Per the germline V gene, CDR1 is KGHSH and CDR2 is LQKENI.

Written as DNA, the CDR3 is TGTGCCAGCTCAGCTTCAAAAGGGGGCTTGGGCACTGAAGCTTTCTTT. Its translation: CASSASKGGLGTEAFF. V is TRBV18 and J is TRBJ1-1; 7 positions agree with TRBD1. Germline assignment: CDR1 KGHSH and CDR2 LQKENI. The V and J ends lost 5 bases and 4 bases, in that order; junction bases with no gene match: 13. The CDR3 is 16 amino acids.

The chain uses TRBV29-1 and TRBJ2-3, with a weak D call TRBD1 (6 bases). CDR1 SQVTM and CDR2 ANQGSEA come from the germline V gene. V was shortened by 4 bases and J by 0 bases, with 11 bases between the two germline ends. The CDR3 spans 14 residues. DNA of the CDR3: TGCAGCGTTGGGACAGCGGTTAGCACAGATACGCAGTATTTT. Protein: CSVGTAVSTDTQYF.